Listed below are T cell receptor beta chains from one sample, sequenced in a study of sequential checkpoint blockade in melanoma. Sequencing was performed with immunoSEQ multiplex PCR; in TCRdb, only in-frame clones are kept and a portion is missing. This sample has 25,000 to 30,000 clones, with 60% to 80% found just once. The specimen was CD8+ T cells sorted from blood (inferred from file names), collected from a patient given nivolumab and ipilimumab in sequence. The receptors were gathered from a human donor with melanoma. Each CDR3 is given with its conserved first and last residue. The order of the fields is J gene, V gene, CDR3 protein.

>TRBJ2-2|TRBV7-9
CASRQVDDTGELFF
>TRBJ2-2|TRBV7-9
CASSFGGGAGELFF
>TRBJ2-7|TRBV4-1
CASSPTSQAGDLSYEQYF
>TRBJ2-5|TRBV19
CASNQGAETQYF
>TRBJ2-1|TRBV19
CASSLGTSYYNEQFF
>TRBJ2-3|TRBV4-3
CASSQGEVGTDTQYF
>TRBJ2-7|TRBV10-3
CAIRTSGRYEQYF
>TRBJ2-7|TRBV19
CASSILQGGEQYF
>TRBJ2-2|TRBV7-9
CASSLVRIRPGATGELFF
>TRBJ1-2|TRBV19
CASSMKTGSGYTF
>TRBJ1-3|TRBV4-3
CASSPRTGTGNTIYF
>TRBJ2-3|TRBV7-6
CASSPLAAGDTQYF
>TRBJ1-1|TRBV19
CASSIEVLNTEAFF
>TRBJ1-1|TRBV29-1
CSVAGGQGASEAFF
>TRBJ2-3|TRBV9
CASSVSLAATDTQYF